The 21 T cell receptor beta chains presented below share a single source sample, sequenced in a study of blood T cells in healthy people across ages (dated by TCRdb to between 2015 and 2016). The method was 5' RACE. The sequencer was an Illumina HiSeq 2500. A second roughly 6 to 11 cycle PCR used a sample-barcoded 5' primer and a J-beta primer mix. TCRdb trimmed the raw reads at Q25, called clones with MiXCR and kept productive beta chains. Each record represents a unique CDR3 protein, reported with the most common genes and DNA among its rows. This sample gives just over 1 million distinct CDR3 sequences in total; under 55% of them show up just once. The ten biggest clones cover about 19% of the sample. Sequencing used blood. All receptors derive from a woman aged 55 to 70 in good health.

This chain links TRBV6-1 with TRBJ1-5; 9 positions agree with TRBD1. The CDR3 loop spans 16 amino acids. Germline loops: CDR1 MNHNS, CDR2 SASEGT. After removal of 5 bases from V and 4 bases from J, the junction contained 9 bases not matched to a gene. The CDR3 DNA is TGTGCCAGCAGTCCCCGAGGGACAGGGAGGAATCAGCCCCAGCATTTT. Translating it yields CASSPRGTGRNQPQHF.

As DNA, the CDR3 is TGTGCCAGCATCATTAGCCTTGGCGGCCACAATGAGCAGTTCTTC. Amino acid sequence: CASIISLGGHNEQFF. V gene TRBV7-9 combines with J gene TRBJ2-1; D unclear. V was cut by 7 bases and J by 5 bases, with 18 bases left in between. The CDR3 has 15 residues. Germline V gene data show CDR1 as SEHNR and CDR2 as FQNEAQ (reference sequence). Complete variable domain (other parts from reference TRBV7-9 and TRBJ2-1): DTGVSQNPRHKITKRGQNVTFRCDPISEHNRLYWYRQTLGQGPEFLTYFQNEAQLEKSRLLSDRFSAERPKGSFSTLEIQRTEQGDSAMYLCASIISLGGHNEQFFGPGTRLTVL.

This clonotype is a singleton in its sample. This chain connects TRBV28 to TRBJ2-1; 9 positions agree with TRBD1. The CDR3 is 15 residues long. Trimming removed 1 base from V and 8 bases from J; junction bases left unmatched: 6. CDR1 is MDHEN, CDR2 SYDVKM, per germline. CDR3 bases: TGTGCCAGCAGTTTATATGGGACAGGGTTCTATGAGCAGTTCTTC. This translates into CASSLYGTGFYEQFF.

The chain joins TRBV6-1 to TRBJ2-7, with 8 bases fitting TRBD1. Germline values: CDR1 MNHNS, CDR2 SASEGT. The V gene end was trimmed by 6 bases and the J gene end by 0 bases; junction bases not matched to a gene: 7. This CDR3 is 15 amino acids long. The CDR3 loop is CASRRPGGGSYEQYF. The CDR3 coding sequence is TGTGCCAGCAGGCGCCCAGGGGGCGGCTCCTACGAGCAGTACTTC.

The chain's CDR3 is CASSEYFLGGPDNEQFF. CDR3 coding DNA: TGTGCCAGCAGTGAATATTTTCTTGGGGGACCAGACAATGAGCAGTTCTTC. The rearrangement joins TRBV25-1 to TRBJ2-1; D may match TRBD1 or TRBD2 (5 bases each). CDR3 size: 17 residues. Trimming took 0 bases from V and 5 from J, leaving 17 bases between them. Per the germline V gene, CDR1 is MGHDK and CDR2 is SYGVNS. The full variable domain, completed using reference TRBV25-1 and TRBJ2-1, is EADIYQTPRYLVIGTGKKITLECSQTMGHDKMYWYQQDPGMELHLIHYSYGVNSTEKGDLSSESTVSRIRTEHFPLTLESARPSHTSQYLCASSEYFLGGPDNEQFFGPGTRLTVL.

The chain recombines TRBV20-1 with TRBJ2-1, with TRBD2 matching over 11 bases. The ends lost 6 bases at V and 7 bases at J; junction bases unmatched: 8. This CDR3 region has 14 residues. From germline, CDR1 is DFQATT and CDR2 SNEGSKA (reference sequence). The CDR3 DNA sequence: TGCAGTGCCTACGGGACTAGCGGCCAAAATGAGCAGTTCTTC. Amino acids: CSAYGTSGQNEQFF.

The genes are TRBV20-1 and TRBJ1-1; D may be TRBD1 (6 bases). Germline CDR1 is DFQATT and CDR2 is SNEGSKA (reference sequence). V lost 5 bases, J lost 1 base, and 23 bases lay in between. The CDR3 covers 17 residues. This CDR3 reads CSAPSPEVRGGNTEAFF. DNA for the CDR3: TGCAGTGCTCCATCCCCCGAGGTGAGGGGGGGGAACACTGAAGCTTTCTTT.

J is TRBJ2-7 and V is TRBV11-2, with D uncertain. Germline V CDR1 and CDR2: SGHAT, FQNNGV. This CDR3 region has 15 residues. V was shortened by 5 bases and J by 2 bases, with 16 bases between the two germline ends. This CDR3 reads CASSDPADWAYEQYF. The CDR3 bases are TGTGCCAGCAGCGACCCTGCCGACTGGGCCTACGAGCAGTACTTC.

The V gene is TRBV6-5, the J gene TRBJ1-5; D call uncertain. The CDR3 extends over 12 amino acids. Germline CDR1 reads MNHEY; CDR2 reads SVGAGI. Trimming took 6 bases from V and 4 from J, leaving 7 bases between them. CDR3 nucleotides: TGTGCCAGCAGGACACTTAATCAGCCCCAGCATTTT. This translates into CASRTLNQPQHF.

A few counts support this clonotype. CDR3 in amino acids: CASSRRGPSGNIQYF. The DNA for the CDR3 is TGTGCCAGCAGTCGTCGGGGCCCTTCGGGAAACATTCAGTACTTC. This chain links TRBV12-3 or TRBV12-4 with TRBJ2-4; perhaps D is TRBD1 or TRBD2 (5 bases each). This CDR3 comprises 15 residues. With 5 bases removed from V and 6 bases from J, the gap between germline ends came to 17 bases.

This clonotype was counted at least ten times. The chain carries TRBV29-1 and TRBJ2-7; TRBD2 matches 7 bases. The V and J ends lost 0 bases and 4 bases, in that order; junction bases with no gene match: 6. This CDR3 has 14 amino acids. Per the germline V gene, CDR1 is SQVTM and CDR2 is ANQGSEA. CDR3 in DNA: TGCAGCGTTGAAGATTGGGGTAGCGGGTACGAGCAGTACTTC. Translated: CSVEDWGSGYEQYF.

The chain joins TRBV9 to TRBJ2-5; the D gene could be TRBD1 or TRBD2 (5 bases each). The CDR3 totals 15 residues. Looked up from germline, CDR1 is SGDLS and CDR2 is YYNGEE. V gave up 4 bases and J gave up 5 bases, with 18 bases separating them. The CDR3 sequence is CASSPPEDSGETQYF. CDR3 in DNA: TGTGCCAGCAGCCCCCCGGAGGACTCAGGGGAGACCCAGTACTTC.

The chain has TRBV3-1 and TRBJ2-7; D ambiguous. The CDR3 spans 15 residues. The V and J ends lost 4 bases and 2 bases respectively, with 15 bases between them. The germline V gene has CDR1 LGHDT and CDR2 YNNKEL (reference sequence). The CDR3 protein is CASSLGPTEPYEQYF. DNA for the CDR3: TGTGCCAGCAGCCTCGGCCCCACTGAACCCTACGAGCAGTACTTC.

The chain employs TRBV15 and TRBJ2-3; TRBD2 matches at 8 bases. V was pared by 1 base and J by 5 bases, with 5 bases of the junction left unmatched. Germline loops: CDR1 LNHNV, CDR2 YYDKDF (reference sequence). There are 15 residues in the CDR3. CDR3 coding DNA: TGTGCCACCAGCAGAGTGGGAACTAGCGGAGATACGCAGTATTTT. Its translation is CATSRVGTSGDTQYF.

The gene calls are TRBV2 and TRBJ2-1; D perhaps matches TRBD2 (5 bases). The CDR3 totals 16 residues. Germline CDR1 and CDR2: SNHLY and FYNNEI. V lost 8 bases and J 10 bases, leaving 27 bases between the germline ends. CDR3 protein: CASVESPWTPPWEQFF. CDR3 bases: TGTGCCAGCGTAGAAAGTCCCTGGACTCCACCATGGGAGCAGTTCTTC.

V is TRBV20-1 and J is TRBJ2-7; D remains ambiguous. Germline CDR1 is DFQATT and CDR2 is SNEGSKA (reference sequence). V was shortened by 0 bases and J by 0 bases, with 12 bases between the two germline ends. The CDR3 consists of 15 residues. The CDR3 spells CSARDPQVVSYEQYF. The CDR3 DNA reads TGCAGTGCTAGAGACCCGCAAGTGGTCTCCTACGAGCAGTACTTC.

The table lists this clonotype with a count of one. The V gene is TRBV4-1, the J gene TRBJ2-1; no clear D. There are 13 residues in the CDR3. V was cut by 4 bases and J by 7 bases, with 11 bases left in between. CDR1 and CDR2 from the germline V gene are MGHRA and YSYEKL. As DNA, the CDR3 is TGCGCCAGCAGCCGTCCGGACGTTAATGAGCAGTTCTTC. It specifies CASSRPDVNEQFF.

This clonotype appeared a few times. The chain recombines TRBV6-2 or TRBV6-3 with TRBJ2-7; TRBD1 agrees at 7 bases. Germline CDR1 is MNHEY and CDR2 is SVGEGT. V shed 7 bases and J 0 bases; nucleotides not matched to a gene: 6. This CDR3 has 14 residues. Here the CDR3 reads CASTEAGGSYEQYF. The CDR3 nucleotides are TGTGCCAGCACAGAGGCAGGGGGCTCCTACGAGCAGTACTTC.

V is TRBV7-8 and J is TRBJ1-2; D may be TRBD1 (5 bases). The CDR3 is 15 amino acids. Between the trimmed V and J ends, which lost 1 base and 2 bases, there was a span of 11 bases. The V gene's germline CDR1 is SGHVS and CDR2 FQNEAQ. CDR3 sequence (DNA): TGTGCCAGCAGCTTAGGGGGCAGGCAGAACTATGGCTACACCTTC. Translated: CASSLGGRQNYGYTF.

This clonotype appeared a few times. The V gene is TRBV20-1, the J gene TRBJ2-3; D gene ambiguous. This CDR3 has 11 amino acids. V lost 2 bases to trimming and J lost 5 bases, with 5 bases between them. Per germline, CDR1 DFQATT and CDR2 SNEGSKA (reference sequence). The CDR3 region has the DNA TGCAGTGCTAGATCGGGAGATACGCAGTATTTT. This encodes CSARSGDTQYF.

This clonotype appeared a few times. The rearrangement joins TRBV4-1 to TRBJ2-7; 13 nucleotides line up with TRBD2. V lost 1 base and J lost 3; bases outside the gene matches: 18. CDR3 length: 21 residues. CDR1 and CDR2 (germline): MGHRA, YSYEKL. The CDR3 region has the DNA TGCGCCAGCAGCCAAGCCCTAGGGACTAGCGGGAAACTCTCGAACTTCTACGAGCAGTACTTC. This gives the protein CASSQALGTSGKLSNFYEQYF.